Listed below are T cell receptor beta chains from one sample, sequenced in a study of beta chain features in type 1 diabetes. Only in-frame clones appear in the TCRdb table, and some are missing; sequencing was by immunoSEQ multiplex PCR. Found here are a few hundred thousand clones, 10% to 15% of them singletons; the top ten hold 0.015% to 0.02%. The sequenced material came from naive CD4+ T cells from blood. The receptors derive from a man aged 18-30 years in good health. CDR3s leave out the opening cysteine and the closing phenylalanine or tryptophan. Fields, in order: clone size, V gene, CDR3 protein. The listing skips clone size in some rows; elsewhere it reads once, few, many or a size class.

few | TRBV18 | ASSPRERDSNQPQH
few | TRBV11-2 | ASSPIGTGGGQTDTQY
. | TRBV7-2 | ASSLAGQGLGYGYT
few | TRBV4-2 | ASSPTSGGEYEQY
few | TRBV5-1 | ASRSGAPPTYEQY
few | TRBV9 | ASSVTPGTGNYEQY
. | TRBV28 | ASSPGIKGEQY
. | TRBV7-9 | ASSLSGSYT
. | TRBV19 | ASSRDRDLGELF
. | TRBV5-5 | ASSSTGENQPQH
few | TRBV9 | ASSIESGGGPDTQY
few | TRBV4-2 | ASSQEGTHGNSPLH
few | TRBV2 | ASSGTESSYNSPLH
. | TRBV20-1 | SVLAGGIQY
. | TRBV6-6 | ASSSTGRYEQY
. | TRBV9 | ASSVGSSGANVLT
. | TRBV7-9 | ASSSRRRETQY
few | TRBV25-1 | ASRGLGQGYNEQF
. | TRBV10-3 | AISEDPSGGRETQY
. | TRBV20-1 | SASEGSEQF
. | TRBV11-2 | ASSRTSGEFYEQY
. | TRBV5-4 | ASSTRTAYNEQF
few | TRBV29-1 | SVEVAGVKETQY
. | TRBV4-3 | ASSPRAGYTDTQY
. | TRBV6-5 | ASSSQGITEAF
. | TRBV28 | ASSSLGTGGYEQY
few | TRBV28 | ASRPTGENYGYT
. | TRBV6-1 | ASSTSGDYNEQF
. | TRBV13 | ASSPWVAVNTGELF
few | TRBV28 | ASSFRDGYT
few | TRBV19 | ARPGTGRAYEQY
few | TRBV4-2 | ASSQSDGSHQPQH
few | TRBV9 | ASSVASQGNTEAF
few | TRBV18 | ASSPPGQVGTEAF
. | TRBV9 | ASTRGRQGRNTIY
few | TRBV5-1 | ASSTARGGSSYEQY
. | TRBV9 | ASSVRSAETQY
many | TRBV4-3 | ASSQEGRGTHNEQF
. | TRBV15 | ATSREGGVGELF
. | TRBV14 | ASSVQGTPGNTIY
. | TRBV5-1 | ASSLAQVNTGELF
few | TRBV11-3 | ASNLGQGNTEAF
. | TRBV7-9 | ASSSKPGQKTETQY